One sample yielded the 20 T cell receptor beta chains listed below, sequenced in a study of shared clonotypes between healthy human individuals. Only in-frame clones appear in the TCRdb table, and some are missing; sequencing was by immunoSEQ multiplex PCR. The sample lists some 1 million clones, about 70% occurring once. Specimen: memory CD4+ T cells sorted from blood. Subset: CD45RA-negative fraction. The receptor set was obtained from a man aged 18 to 35 in good health.

The chain recombines TRBV6-5 with TRBJ2-7, with D perhaps matching TRBD2 (7 bases). V shed 2 bases and J shed 3 bases, with 11 bases lying between them. Germline CDR1 is MNHEY and CDR2 is SVGAGI. The CDR3 extends over 14 amino acids. The CDR3 region is CASSYRGGNYEQYF. CDR3 coding DNA: TGTGCCAGCAGTTACAGGGGGGGGAACTACGAGCAGTACTTC.

V and J are TRBV14 and TRBJ1-4, with D possibly TRBD1 on 5 matching bases. The CDR3 is 17 amino acids. Germline V gene lookup returns CDR1 SGHDN and CDR2 FVKESK. V lost 0 bases and J 5 bases, leaving 16 bases between the germline ends. CDR3 coding DNA: TGTGCCAGCAGCCAAGACAACACAGGTCGAAACAATGAAAAACTGTTTTTT. Translated, it gives CASSQDNTGRNNEKLFF.

The V and J genes are TRBV5-6 and TRBJ2-1, with a tentative D call TRBD1 (6 bases). The germline V gene has CDR1 SGHDT and CDR2 YYEEEE. V lost 5 bases and J lost 3, with 21 bases in between. This CDR3 comprises 17 residues. The CDR3 bases are TGTGCCAGCAGGCCCCCGCTGGGGGCTGGGGGCTACAATGAGCAGTTCTTC. This sequence encodes CASRPPLGAGGYNEQFF.

The gene calls are TRBV7-2 and TRBJ2-1, with 9 bases that match TRBD2. This CDR3 contains 16 residues. The J segment lost 8 bases and the V segment lost 4 bases, leaving 12 bases of the junction unmatched. Per germline, CDR1 SGHTA and CDR2 FQGNSA. This CDR3 is CASSSGGGRAIYEQFF. DNA of the CDR3: TGTGCCAGCAGCTCGGGCGGCGGGAGGGCCATATATGAGCAGTTCTTC.

In this sample, this clone turned up a few times. The CDR3 region has the DNA TGTGCCTGGGCTTCTGACAGGGAGACTTTCTTT. Its translation: CAWASDRETFF. The chain combines TRBV30 with TRBJ1-1; 7 positions agree with TRBD1. CDR1 and CDR2 from the germline V gene are GTSNPN and SVGIG (reference sequence). The length of the CDR3 is 11 residues. Germline trimming cut 5 bases from V and 12 bases from J; bases unmatched to any gene: 9.

The rearrangement joins TRBV30 to TRBJ2-5, with 7 nucleotides matching TRBD2. After removal of 8 bases from V and 5 bases from J, the junction contained 8 bases not matched to a gene. The CDR3 has 12 residues. Germline CDR1 is GTSNPN and CDR2 is SVGIG (reference sequence). CDR3 nucleotides: TGTGCCGGATCGACTAGCTATGAGACCCAGTACTTC. Translating gives CAGSTSYETQYF. Full variable domain (remainder filled in from reference TRBV30 and TRBJ2-5): SQTIHQWPATLVQPVGSPLSLECTVEGTSNPNLYWYRQAAGRGLQLLFYSVGIGQISSEVPQNLSASRPQDRQFILSSKKLLLSDSGFYLCAGSTSYETQYFGPGTRLLVL.

The chain carries TRBV11-3 and TRBJ2-3; 10 bases match TRBD1. The CDR3 has 17 amino acids. J was trimmed by 4 bases and V by 4 bases; bases with no gene match: 11. CDR1 is SGHNT and CDR2 is YENEEA in the germline V gene. CDR3 amino acids: CASSSPPGQGTPDTQYF. The CDR3 coding sequence is TGTGCCAGCAGCTCGCCACCGGGACAGGGGACCCCAGATACGCAGTATTTT.

The chain employs TRBV9 and TRBJ2-5; D gene ambiguous. Germline-derived CDR1 and CDR2 are SGDLS and YYNGEE. Deletions cut 0 bases from V and 1 base from J, with 10 bases between. The CDR3 runs to 15 residues. The CDR3 nucleotides read TGTGCCAGCAGCGTAGCTGGAGACATCCAAGAGACCCAGTACTTC. It is translated as CASSVAGDIQETQYF.

The chain joins TRBV30 to TRBJ2-5; 7 bases line up with TRBD2. The CDR3 totals 13 residues. Germline trimming cut 1 base from V and 5 bases from J; bases unmatched to any gene: 4. Germline CDR1 reads GTSNPN; CDR2 reads SVGIG (reference sequence). CDR3 sequence (DNA): TGTGCCTGGAGTGATGGGGGAGGGGAGACCCAGTACTTC. It encodes CAWSDGGGETQYF.

This clone was observed a few times. The chain combines TRBV19 with TRBJ2-5; 8 bases line up with TRBD2. Unmatched junction bases numbered 12, after V lost 8 bases and J lost 10 bases. Germline V gene lookup returns CDR1 LNHDA and CDR2 SQIVND (reference sequence). The length of the CDR3 is 13 residues. Here the CDR3 reads CASSAAGGVGQYF. DNA of the CDR3: TGTGCCAGTTCAGCTGCGGGGGGCGTGGGCCAGTACTTC.

There are a few counts of this clone. The rearrangement uses TRBV5-1 and TRBJ1-4; 7 nucleotides match TRBD1. The CDR3 length is 15 residues. The germline V gene has CDR1 SGHRS and CDR2 YFSETQ. With 4 bases clipped from V and 7 bases from J, the junction kept 10 bases outside the gene matches. In DNA form, the CDR3 reads TGCGCCAGCAGCATTAACAGGGGCTCTACTGAAAAACTGTTTTTT. This codes for CASSINRGSTEKLFF.

The chain is built from TRBV18 and TRBJ1-1; TRBD1 matches at 12 bases. CDR1 is KGHSH, CDR2 LQKENI, per germline. The CDR3 has 16 residues. Germline trimming cut 5 bases from V and 2 bases from J; bases unmatched to any gene: 6. DNA of the CDR3: TGTGCCAGCTCATCTGCGGGACAGGGGGCCAACACTGAAGCTTTCTTT. Translated, it gives CASSSAGQGANTEAFF. Filled out from reference TRBV18 and TRBJ1-1, the complete variable domain reads NAGVMQNPRHLVRRRGQEARLRCSPMKGHSHVYWYRQLPEEGLKFMVYLQKENIIDESGMPKERFSAEFPKEGPSILRIQQVVRGDSAAYFCASSSAGQGANTEAFFGQGTRLTVV.

This clone was recorded once. This rearrangement joins TRBV29-1 to TRBJ1-2, with no clear D. Germline V CDR1 and CDR2: SQVTM, ANQGSEA. The V end lost 6 bases, the J end lost 6 bases, and 11 bases lay between the germline ends. CDR3 length: 11 residues. The CDR3 DNA reads TGCAGCGTCCTGACTGGGCATGGCTACACCTTC. It is translated as CSVLTGHGYTF.

The rearrangement joins TRBV6-1 to TRBJ2-3, with 12 bases fitting TRBD2. The CDR3 has 15 amino acids. The V and J ends lost 1 base and 5 bases, in that order; junction bases with no gene match: 1. Germline CDR1 and CDR2: MNHNS and SASEGT. The CDR3 DNA follows: TGTGCCAGCAGTGAAGGGACTAGCGGGATAGATACGCAGTATTTT. It codes for CASSEGTSGIDTQYF.

This clone showed up just once. This chain links TRBV6-5 with TRBJ2-4; D tentatively fits TRBD1 or TRBD2 (5 bases each). V gave up 8 bases and J gave up 0 bases, with 11 bases separating them. Germline CDR1 reads MNHEY; CDR2 reads SVGAGI. This CDR3 comprises 14 residues. This CDR3 is CASSGGLAKNIQYF. The CDR3 DNA sequence: TGTGCCAGCTCTGGGGGATTAGCCAAAAACATTCAGTACTTC.

This clone was counted once. The chain joins TRBV19 to TRBJ1-5; 10 positions match TRBD1. CDR1 is LNHDA and CDR2 is SQIVND in the germline V gene (reference sequence). The trim removed 4 bases at V and 6 bases at J, leaving 3 bases unmatched. The CDR3 runs 14 residues. CDR3 coding DNA: TGTGCCAGTAGTACGACAGGGGGCTTTCAGCCCCAGCATTTT. Encoded protein: CASSTTGGFQPQHF. Looking up the rest from reference TRBV19 and TRBJ1-5 gives the full variable domain: DGGITQSPKYLFRKEGQNVTLSCEQNLNHDAMYWYRQDPGQGLRLIYYSQIVNDFQKGDIAEGYSVSREKKESFPLTVTSAQKNPTAFYLCASSTTGGFQPQHFGDGTRLSIL.

The chain has TRBV4-1 and TRBJ2-3, with 8 bases identical to TRBD1. After removal of 0 bases from V and 4 bases from J, the junction contained 12 bases not matched to a gene. Germline values: CDR1 MGHRA, CDR2 YSYEKL. The CDR3 has 18 amino acids. CDR3 sequence: CASSQEGPGGGAADTQYF. CDR3 DNA sequence: TGCGCCAGCAGCCAAGAGGGGCCAGGGGGCGGGGCTGCAGATACGCAGTATTTT.

The CDR3 DNA follows: TGTGCCAGCAGTCCGGCGGGGGGTTATAATTCACCCCTCCACTTT. It specifies CASSPAGGYNSPLHF. This rearrangement joins TRBV27 to TRBJ1-6; weak D call: TRBD1 (5 bases). Germline lookup yields CDR1 MNHEY and CDR2 SMNVEV (reference sequence). The CDR3 totals 15 residues. V lost 5 bases and J 4 bases, leaving 12 bases between the germline ends.

The rearrangement joins TRBV10-3 to TRBJ1-5; D unresolved. The CDR3 spans 15 residues. Per the germline V gene, CDR1 is ENHRY and CDR2 is SYGVKD. Trimming left V 0 bases short and J 5 bases short, with 11 bases between. CDR3 residues: CAISESAVRHQPQHF. The CDR3 DNA is TGTGCCATCAGTGAGTCGGCGGTGAGACATCAGCCCCAGCATTTT.

This clone was detected only a few times. The chain couples TRBV29-1 to TRBJ2-7; 7 positions agree with TRBD2. This CDR3 is built from 13 residues. Germline V gene sequence: CDR1 SQVTM, CDR2 ANQGSEA. The junction had 6 bases not matched to a gene; V was cut back by 7 bases and J by 0 bases. The CDR3 sequence: CSALLAPSYEQYF. CDR3 sequence (DNA): TGCAGCGCCCTACTAGCGCCCTCCTACGAGCAGTACTTC.